Below, 14 T cell receptor beta chains from the same sample are listed, as sequenced in a study of cytomegalovirus exposure and HLA in healthy donors. Profiled with immunoSEQ multiplex PCR; TCRdb holds only in-frame clones, not every one. Of approximately 280,000 clones detected, about 86% appear once; the ten largest clones hold around 1%. Sequenced input: PBMCs. These receptors were collected from a woman under 30 in good health and CMV-seronegative.

The chain couples TRBV5-6 to TRBJ1-2; D might be TRBD1 (6 bases). This CDR3 contains 15 residues. The germline gives CDR1 SGHDT, CDR2 YYEEEE. Deletions cut 2 bases from V and 4 bases from J, with 15 bases between. The CDR3 sequence: CASSLNRGASYGYTF. In nucleotides, the CDR3 is TGTGCCAGCAGCTTAAACCGGGGGGCAAGCTATGGCTACACCTTC.

The chain links TRBV7-9 to TRBJ1-5; perhaps TRBD1 as D (6 bases). Germline V lookup: CDR1 SEHNR, CDR2 FQNEAQ (reference sequence). The CDR3 is 15 amino acids. Trimming cost V 4 bases and J 6 bases, with 16 bases left between them. The CDR3 region has the DNA TGTGCCAGCAGCTCAGGCGGGGGGCCGAGTCAGCCCCAGCATTTT. Its protein product is CASSSGGGPSQPQHF.

The chain couples TRBV6-6 to TRBJ2-3, with a possible D match to TRBD2 (6 bases). The V and J ends lost 1 base and 4 bases respectively, with 9 bases between them. CDR1 is MNHNY, CDR2 SVGAGI, per germline (reference sequence). CDR3 length: 14 residues. Here the CDR3 reads CASSYYRDSDTQYF. CDR3 nucleotide sequence: TGTGCCAGCAGTTACTACCGGGACTCAGATACGCAGTATTTT.

This chain links TRBV7-2 with TRBJ2-7, with 8 nucleotides matching TRBD1. The CDR3 is 16 residues long. Trimming cost V 2 bases and J 4 bases; bases outside gene matches: 10. Germline V gene lookup returns CDR1 SGHTA and CDR2 FQGNSA. The CDR3 loop is CASSLPTTGVRYEQYF. The CDR3 nucleotides are TGTGCCAGCAGCTTACCTACGACAGGGGTTAGGTACGAGCAGTACTTC.

This clone was recorded a few times. Other DNA sequences within the sample encode an identical CDR3. This sequence joins TRBV7-6 and TRBJ1-5; TRBD1 matches at 7 bases. Per the germline V gene, CDR1 is SGHVS and CDR2 is FNYEAQ. CDR3 size: 13 residues. V gave up 5 bases and J gave up 4 bases; unmatched junction bases: 2. CDR3 in DNA: TGTGCCAGCAGCCCACAGGGGAATCAGCCCCAGCATTTT. It is translated as CASSPQGNQPQHF.

The genes are TRBV10-2 and TRBJ1-1; D unresolved. CDR3 length: 14 residues. Between the trimmed V and J ends, which lost 8 bases and 1 base, there was a span of 14 bases. Per germline, CDR1 WSHSY and CDR2 SAAADI. The CDR3 loop reads CASRGGGRNTEAFF. The CDR3 DNA sequence: TGCGCCAGCCGAGGAGGAGGAAGGAACACTGAAGCTTTCTTT.

The chain couples TRBV25-1 to TRBJ1-3; perhaps TRBD1 as D (6 bases). The CDR3 length is 17 residues. V lost 1 base and J lost 3, with 16 bases in between. Germline CDR1 is MGHDK and CDR2 is SYGVNS. This CDR3 reads CASSESQYRVYGNTIYF. CDR3 nucleotide sequence: TGTGCCAGCAGTGAATCTCAGTACAGGGTGTATGGAAACACCATATATTTT.

This chain links TRBV4-3 with TRBJ2-3, with 7 positions matching TRBD1. Germline V gene sequence: CDR1 LGHNA, CDR2 YSLEER. The CDR3 has 14 residues. The ends lost 1 base at V and 6 bases at J; junction bases unmatched: 4. CDR3 in DNA: TGCGCCAGCAGCCAAGGGAACAGGGGTGATACGCAGTATTTT. This gives the protein CASSQGNRGDTQYF.

The chain recombines TRBV27 with TRBJ2-7, with 8 nucleotides matching TRBD2. After removal of 3 bases from V and 5 bases from J, the junction contained 6 bases not matched to a gene. The CDR3 totals 14 residues. In germline, CDR1 is MNHEY, CDR2 SMNVEV (reference sequence). The chain's CDR3 is CASSFGREQDEQYF. CDR3 bases: TGTGCCAGCAGTTTCGGGAGGGAGCAGGACGAGCAGTACTTC.

This sequence joins TRBV7-2 and TRBJ2-5, with D possibly being TRBD1 (6 bases). CDR1 and CDR2 from the germline V gene are SGHTA and FQGNSA. V gave up 2 bases and J gave up 5 bases, with 12 bases separating them. The CDR3 is 14 residues long. This CDR3 reads CASSLMGAVETQYF. The CDR3 bases are TGTGCCAGCAGCTTAATGGGGGCGGTTGAGACCCAGTACTTC.

CDR3 sequence: CASSAIAGVGYEQFF. The CDR3 region has the DNA TGTGCCAGCAGCGCAATAGCGGGAGTCGGGTATGAGCAGTTCTTC. This chain uses TRBV9 with TRBJ2-1; TRBD2 aligns across 9 bases. Per germline, CDR1 SGDLS and CDR2 YYNGEE. V lost 3 bases, J lost 8 bases, and 9 bases stayed unmatched. This CDR3 spans 15 amino acids.

This clone has only one observation. The rearrangement joins TRBV7-8 to TRBJ1-5, with D tentatively TRBD1 (6 bases). Per germline, CDR1 SGHVS and CDR2 FQNEAQ. The CDR3 has 16 amino acids. Trimming removed 4 bases from V and 6 bases from J, with 19 bases in between. The DNA for the CDR3 is TGTGCCAGCAGCTCCCGAAATAGGGGGGGTAGTCAGCCCCAGCATTTT. Protein sequence: CASSSRNRGGSQPQHF.

This sequence joins TRBV6-6 and TRBJ2-2, with D maybe TRBD1 (5 bases). The V and J ends lost 5 bases and 3 bases respectively, with 13 bases between them. This CDR3 is built from 15 residues. CDR1 is MNHNY and CDR2 is SVGAGI in the germline V gene (reference sequence). As DNA, the CDR3 is TGTGCCAGCAGTACGGTAAAAGGGGACACCGGGGAGCTGTTTTTT. It yields the protein CASSTVKGDTGELFF.

The chain has TRBV25-1 and TRBJ2-2; D may be TRBD2 (6 bases). The CDR3 covers 16 residues. Between the trimmed V and J ends, which lost 1 base and 2 bases, there was a span of 11 bases. From germline, CDR1 is MGHDK and CDR2 SYGVNS. CDR3 sequence: CASSEWARGNTGELFF. Written as DNA, the CDR3 is TGTGCCAGCAGTGAATGGGCGCGGGGAAACACCGGGGAGCTGTTTTTT.